This T cell receptor beta chain originates from a study of control samples from healthy donors and cancer patients. This clone showed up just a few times. Using immunoSEQ multiplex PCR, the repertoire was profiled, and TCRdb retains in-frame clones only, with some absent. The table shows more than 80,000 clones, with 85% to 95% occurring only once. The V gene's germline CDR1 is SNHLY and CDR2 FYNNEI. Deletions cut 0 bases from V and 4 bases from J, with 12 bases between. This CDR3 has 15 amino acids. The TCR comes from a man younger than 35 in good health. The sample was blood. The chain combines TRBV2 with TRBJ1-2; a possible D gene is TRBD1 (5 bases). The CDR3, as DNA: TGTGCCAGCAGTGAAGCGGGCCTCGGGGGCTATGGCTACACCTTC. Its protein product is CASSEAGLGGYGYTF.